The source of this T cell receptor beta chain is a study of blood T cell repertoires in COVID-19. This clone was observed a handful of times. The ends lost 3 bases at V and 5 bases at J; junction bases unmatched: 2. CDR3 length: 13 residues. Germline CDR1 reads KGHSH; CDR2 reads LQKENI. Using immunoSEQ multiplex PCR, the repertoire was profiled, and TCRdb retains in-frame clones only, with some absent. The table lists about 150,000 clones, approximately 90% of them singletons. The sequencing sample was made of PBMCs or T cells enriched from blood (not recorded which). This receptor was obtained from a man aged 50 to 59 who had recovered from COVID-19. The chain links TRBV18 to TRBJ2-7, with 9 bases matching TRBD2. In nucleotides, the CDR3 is TGTGCCAGCTCACCGGGACTAGCTGACGAGCAGTACTTC. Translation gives CASSPGLADEQYF. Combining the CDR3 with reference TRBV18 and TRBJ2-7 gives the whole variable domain NAGVMQNPRHLVRRRGQEARLRCSPMKGHSHVYWYRQLPEEGLKFMVYLQKENIIDESGMPKERFSAEFPKEGPSILRIQQVVRGDSAAYFCASSPGLADEQYFGPGTRLTVT.